This T cell receptor beta chain appears in the sequencing data of a study of T cells after yellow fever vaccination. Overall study findings and caveats: Although most clonotypes did not, a small share appeared in both CD4 and CD8 compartments.

Conversion of TCR transcripts into cDNA relied on 5'RACE template switching, which added a universal primer site and UMIs. TCRdb independently ran MiXCR on the 5' RACE reads; one entry per CDR3 protein. This table has about 400,000 distinct CDR3 sequences, over 5% appearing once. This clonotype was recorded at least ten times. Its antigen is undetermined. Germline CDR1 is SGHTA and CDR2 is FQGNSA. The CDR3 is 13 residues long. V lost 2 bases and J lost 7, with 6 bases in between. The J gene is TRBJ1-6, the V gene TRBV7-2; D remains ambiguous. This TCR derives from a man between 25 and 39 years old who received the YFV17D yellow fever vaccine. Specimen: PBMCs, collected 5 days after the yellow fever booster vaccination. CDR3 region: CASSLMFNSPLHF. For the CDR3, the DNA is TGTGCCAGCAGCTTAATGTTCAATTCACCCCTCCACTTT.